This record covers a single T cell receptor (beta chain). Its antigen is not identified. It was at deep level that the assay was run. TCRdb keeps only in-frame clones here, not all; method: immunoSEQ multiplex PCR. The sample has a few hundred thousand clones, nearly 97% seen once. The sample belongs to a study of shared clonotypes between healthy human individuals. Turning to the study itself: Three plates were used per donor for CD4 naive, three for CD4 memory, two for CD8 naive and one for CD8 memory.

Naive CD8 cells lacked CD45RO, underwent positive selection for CCR7 and left out terminally differentiated effector memory CD45RA+ cells. The donors, healthy adults who were HIV-negative, had experienced no recent acute infections or vaccinations. General study results and limits: Only blood underwent sampling, and tissue repertoires likely differ.

This CDR3 is 15 amino acids long. CDR1 is MNHEY and CDR2 is SMNVEV in the germline V gene (reference sequence). Trimming took 8 bases from V and 7 from J, leaving 21 bases between them. Input material: naive CD8+ T cells sorted from blood. The gene calls are TRBV27 and TRBJ2-4; D gene ambiguous. The sequence derives from a young woman in good health. In nucleotides, the CDR3 is TGTGCCAGCGGGTGGTGGCCGCCGTCCCATAACATTCAGTACTTC. Translating gives CASGWWPPSHNIQYF.